The 23 T cell receptor beta chains listed next were all sequenced from one sample in a study of blood T cell repertoires in COVID-19. Clones were read by immunoSEQ multiplex PCR, and TCRdb kept only the in-frame ones, dropping some. The table has about 350,000 clones, approximately 91% seen once. The specimen was PBMCs or T cells enriched from blood (not recorded which). These receptors came from a woman aged 25 to 39 who had been exposed to COVID-19.

This chain uses TRBV6-4 with TRBJ2-2, with 8 bases identical to TRBD1. The CDR3 runs 16 residues. Germline CDR1 and CDR2: MRHNA and SNTAGT. V trimming: 2 bases; J trimming: 0 bases; junction bases outside the gene matches: 2. The DNA for the CDR3 is TGTGCCAGCAGTGACGGACAGGGCTCGAACACCGGGGAGCTGTTTTTT. Its translation: CASSDGQGSNTGELFF.

This chain joins TRBV25-1 and TRBJ1-4; D remains unclear. The CDR3 covers 13 residues. Germline V gene sequence: CDR1 MGHDK, CDR2 SYGVNS. V was trimmed by 5 bases and J by 11 bases, leaving 15 bases between them. The CDR3 protein is CASSQPPREKLFF. CDR3 nucleotides: TGTGCCAGCAGTCAACCCCCACGGGAGAAACTGTTTTTT. Together with reference TRBV25-1 and TRBJ1-4, the CDR3 gives the full variable domain: EADIYQTPRYLVIGTGKKITLECSQTMGHDKMYWYQQDPGMELHLIHYSYGVNSTEKGDLSSESTVSRIRTEHFPLTLESARPSHTSQYLCASSQPPREKLFFGSGTQLSVL.

The chain links TRBV5-8 to TRBJ2-1, with 10 bases identical to TRBD2. The germline gives CDR1 SGHTS, CDR2 YDEGEE. There are 14 residues in the CDR3. After removal of 2 bases from V and 14 bases from J, the junction contained 10 bases not matched to a gene. The CDR3 region has the DNA TGTGCCAGCAGCTTCGTAGCGGGAGGCCCAAAAGAGTTCTTC. Translated, it gives CASSFVAGGPKEFF.

The chain recombines TRBV18 with TRBJ1-1, with D uncertain. V lost 8 bases to trimming and J lost 5 bases, with 12 bases between them. The CDR3 has 12 amino acids. Germline V CDR1 and CDR2: KGHSH, LQKENI. This chain's CDR3 is CASRSRETEAFF. The CDR3 DNA reads as TGTGCCAGCCGCAGCCGGGAGACTGAAGCTTTCTTT.

The rearrangement links TRBV27 to TRBJ1-2; 7 nucleotides line up with TRBD1. The CDR3 consists of 18 residues. Per germline, CDR1 MNHEY and CDR2 SMNVEV (reference sequence). The ends lost 5 bases at V and 3 bases at J; junction bases unmatched: 18. As DNA, the CDR3 is TGTGCCAGCAGTCCCCTTATGTTCAGACAGGGTGGGTACTATGGCTACACCTTC. Translation: CASSPLMFRQGGYYGYTF.

The chain carries TRBV28 and TRBJ1-5; 9 bases line up with TRBD1. V shed 2 bases, J shed 3 bases, and the junction held 5 bases outside the gene matches. The CDR3 spans 16 residues. Germline V gene lookup returns CDR1 MDHEN and CDR2 SYDVKM. CDR3 DNA sequence: TGTGCCAGCAGTTTAACCGGGACAGGGAACAATCAGCCCCAGCATTTT. It yields the protein CASSLTGTGNNQPQHF.

This chain joins TRBV29-1 and TRBJ2-2; TRBD2 is a possible D gene (6 bases). The germline CDR1 and CDR2 sequences are SQVTM and ANQGSEA. Trimming cost V 4 bases and J 3 bases, with 15 bases left between them. CDR3 length: 15 amino acids. CDR3 in DNA: TGCAGCGTTGTCGGAACGTGGGGGGACACCGGGGAGCTGTTTTTT. It codes for CSVVGTWGDTGELFF.

The genes are TRBV28 and TRBJ2-7; 8 bases are a match to TRBD2. V dropped 2 bases and J dropped 3; count of bases not matched to a gene: 6. CDR3 length equals 15 residues. Germline V gene data show CDR1 as MDHEN and CDR2 as SYDVKM. CDR3 protein: CASSLIRSGSYEQYF. Written as DNA, the CDR3 is TGTGCCAGCAGTTTAATCCGGAGCGGGAGCTACGAGCAGTACTTC.

The rearrangement uses TRBV5-1 and TRBJ2-7; 10 bases are shared with TRBD2. V dropped 7 bases and J dropped 4; count of bases not matched to a gene: 8. Looked up from germline, CDR1 is SGHRS and CDR2 is YFSETQ. The CDR3 has 14 amino acids. Written as DNA, the CDR3 is TGCGCCAGCCGGCTGGCTAGCGGGAGTTACGAGCAGTACTTC. Amino acid sequence: CASRLASGSYEQYF.

The CDR3 sequence: CASSQLAGTLHVRSGEQYF. Here the CDR3 DNA reads TGTGCCAGCAGCCAACTAGCGGGAACCCTTCATGTTAGGAGTGGCGAGCAGTACTTC. The V gene is TRBV3-1 (or the pseudogene TRBV3-2), the J gene TRBJ2-7; 9 nucleotides agree with TRBD2. Germline CDR1 and CDR2: LGHDT and YNNKEL (reference sequence). The CDR3 is made up of 19 amino acids. The junction had 20 bases not matched to a gene; V was cut back by 2 bases and J by 6 bases.

This chain connects TRBV7-2 to TRBJ2-2, with 9 bases that match TRBD2. With 1 base clipped from V and 6 bases from J, the junction kept 9 bases outside the gene matches. The CDR3 consists of 17 residues. Germline CDR1 SGHTA, CDR2 FQGNSA. The CDR3 DNA is TGTGCCAGCAGCTTAGGGCCAGCGGGAGGATTCGCCGGGGAGCTGTTTTTT. This translates into CASSLGPAGGFAGELFF.

The V call is TRBV2, the J call TRBJ2-1; 7 bases align to TRBD2. V gave up 5 bases and J gave up 9 bases; unmatched junction bases: 13. The CDR3 extends over 15 amino acids. Germline V gives CDR1 SNHLY, CDR2 FYNNEI. The chain's CDR3 is CASSSSSGRGGEQFF. In DNA, the CDR3 is TGTGCCAGCAGTTCCTCTAGCGGCCGCGGCGGTGAGCAGTTCTTC.

This sequence joins TRBV2 and TRBJ2-7, with 11 nucleotides matching TRBD1. The CDR3 totals 16 residues. The ends lost 6 bases at V and 7 bases at J; junction bases unmatched: 14. CDR1 and CDR2 from the germline V gene are SNHLY and FYNNEI. CDR3 sequence reads: CASSLNRDRGVGEQYF. The CDR3 DNA follows: TGTGCCAGCAGCCTTAATAGGGACAGGGGGGTGGGGGAGCAGTACTTC.

V is TRBV15 and J is TRBJ1-6, with D possibly TRBD1 on 5 matching bases. The CDR3 contains 14 residues. V shed 5 bases and J shed 4 bases, with 9 bases lying between them. The germline V gene encodes CDR1 LNHNV and CDR2 YYDKDF (reference sequence). The CDR3 bases are TGTGCCACCAGCCTCAAGGGGTATAATTCACCCCTCCACTTT. It translates to CATSLKGYNSPLHF.

The J gene is TRBJ2-3, the V gene TRBV29-1; D is perhaps TRBD2 (6 bases). This CDR3 is built from 14 residues. V lost 0 bases to trimming and J lost 6 bases, with 13 bases between them. The germline V gene encodes CDR1 SQVTM and CDR2 ANQGSEA. Written as DNA, the CDR3 is TGCAGCGTTGAAGAGCGGGGCTTGGTGGATACGCAGTATTTT. This encodes CSVEERGLVDTQYF.

Regarding this clone: Lacking the conserved final phenylalanine or tryptophan, this CDR3 likely reflects a read error. The limits of the CDR3 on the DNA are not certain, so only TCRdb's listed CDR3 is given. The rearrangement joins TRBV3-1 (or the pseudogene TRBV3-2) to TRBJ1-1. CDR1 and CDR2 (germline): LGHDT, YNNKEL (reference sequence). The CDR3 numbers 8 amino acids, ends counted. The CDR3 sequence is CASSQATG.

V and J are TRBV29-1 and TRBJ1-1, with D unresolved. V was clipped by 2 bases and J by 1 base, with 5 bases between them. The CDR3 extends over 12 amino acids. In germline, CDR1 is SQVTM, CDR2 ANQGSEA. For the CDR3, the DNA is TGCAGCGTTGAACCGGGGAACACTGAAGCTTTCTTT. Translating it yields CSVEPGNTEAFF.

V gene TRBV7-9 combines with J gene TRBJ2-5; no reliable D call. The germline CDR1 and CDR2 sequences are SEHNR and FQNEAQ (reference sequence). Trimming shortened V by 4 bases and J by 5 bases, and 11 bases separated the two germline ends. The CDR3 is 13 residues long. The CDR3 DNA reads as TGTGCCAGCAGCTCACCCGCGTGGGAGACCCAGTACTTC. Residues: CASSSPAWETQYF. Combining the CDR3 with reference TRBV7-9 and TRBJ2-5 gives the whole variable domain DTGVSQNPRHKITKRGQNVTFRCDPISEHNRLYWYRQTLGQGPEFLTYFQNEAQLEKSRLLSDRFSAERPKGSFSTLEIQRTEQGDSAMYLCASSSPAWETQYFGPGTRLLVL.

This chain connects TRBV12-5 to TRBJ1-1; a weak D match, TRBD1 (6 bases). Germline assignment: CDR1 LGHNT and CDR2 FRNRAP. Trimming left V 6 bases short and J 11 bases short, with 16 bases between. This CDR3 is 12 amino acids long. This CDR3 reads CASGQGFSSAFF. The CDR3 coding sequence is TGTGCTAGTGGCCAGGGGTTTAGCTCGGCTTTCTTT.

This chain joins TRBV9 and TRBJ2-1, with 9 bases aligning to TRBD2. The V and J ends lost 2 bases and 0 bases, in that order; junction bases with no gene match: 15. Germline CDR1 and CDR2: SGDLS and YYNGEE. The CDR3 totals 20 residues. The CDR3 reads CASSVFPMREGPSSYNEQFF. The CDR3 DNA sequence: TGTGCCAGCAGCGTTTTTCCCATGCGGGAGGGCCCCAGCTCCTACAATGAGCAGTTCTTC.

V is TRBV13 and J is TRBJ1-4; 12 nucleotides match TRBD1. The CDR3 is 18 amino acids. CDR1 is PRHDT and CDR2 is FYEKMQ in the germline V gene (reference sequence). The V segment lost 5 bases and the J segment 5 bases; nucleotides outside the gene matches: 12. CDR3 coding DNA: TGTGCCAGCAGCCTTAACCGGGACAGGGGGCTAGGGAATGAAAAACTGTTTTTT. Protein product: CASSLNRDRGLGNEKLFF.

This chain uses TRBV9 with TRBJ2-1, with D perhaps TRBD2 (5 bases). CDR1 and CDR2 from the germline V gene are SGDLS and YYNGEE. The CDR3 has 15 amino acids. Trimming took off 1 base at V and 6 bases at J, with 14 bases between the two ends. The DNA of the CDR3 is TGTGCCAGCAGCGTAAACGGGAACCCGGGCAATGAGCAGTTCTTC. Its protein is CASSVNGNPGNEQFF.

The chain has TRBV5-4 and TRBJ2-7; no clear D. Between the trimmed V and J ends, which lost 0 bases and 2 bases, there was a span of 6 bases. CDR1 and CDR2 from the germline V gene are SGHNT and YYREEE (reference sequence). This CDR3 is 13 amino acids long. CDR3 sequence (DNA): TGTGCCAGCAGCTTGGAATTCGCCTACGAGCAGTACTTC. Protein product: CASSLEFAYEQYF.